Following are 7 T cell receptor beta chains from one sample sequenced in a study of Ad26.COV2.S vaccination and SARS-CoV-2 variants. TCRdb keeps only in-frame clones here, not all; method: immunoSEQ multiplex PCR. The sample includes 400,000 to 450,000 clones, around 90% of them seen just once. Treatment described: roughly 18 received Ad26.COV2.S at low or high dose, single or two shots; about 5 received placebo; per-sample allocation not given. Sampling occurred on day 63 after the first vaccine or placebo injection. Sequenced here: peripheral blood, sampled in a trial of Ad26.COV2.S vaccine versus placebo. The receptors derive from a person aged 18 to 65 who received the Ad26.COV2.S COVID-19 vaccine or a placebo.

V and J are TRBV4-3 and TRBJ2-4, with TRBD2 matching over 8 bases. After removal of 0 bases from V and 4 bases from J, the junction contained 2 bases not matched to a gene. The CDR3 has 15 residues. Per the germline V gene, CDR1 is LGHNA and CDR2 is YSLEER. The CDR3 DNA follows: TGCGCCAGCAGCCAAGAGGCTAGCGGGAAAAACATTCAGTACTTC. Residues: CASSQEASGKNIQYF.

This clone has only a few counts. The chain couples TRBV21-1 to TRBJ2-5; the D call TRBD2 from the table was never checked on the DNA. TRBV21-1 is a pseudogene locus. This CDR3 is 19 amino acids long. The chain's CDR3 is CASSSGPTYNEGLPETQYF. The CDR3 DNA follows: TGTGCCAGCAGCTCGGGGCCAACTTATAATGAAGGACTACCGGAGACCCAGTACTTC.

The chain uses TRBV12-3 or TRBV12-4 and TRBJ2-3; D may be TRBD2 (5 bases). This CDR3 has 13 amino acids. V dropped 5 bases and J dropped 3 bases, with 9 bases sitting between them. CDR3 nucleotides: TGTGCCAGCAGTCCCACTAGGACAGATACGCAGTATTTT. It encodes CASSPTRTDTQYF.

V is TRBV2 and J is TRBJ1-2; D uncertain. The germline V gene encodes CDR1 SNHLY and CDR2 FYNNEI. Trimming shortened V by 6 bases and J by 2 bases, and 19 bases separated the two germline ends. This CDR3 has 16 residues. The CDR3 nucleotides are TGTGCCAGCAGCGGACGGCATTCGACGGCCAACTATGGCTACACCTTC. The encoded protein is CASSGRHSTANYGYTF.

The chain uses TRBV27 and TRBJ2-7; either TRBD1 or TRBD2 may fit D (5 bases each). The germline CDR1 and CDR2 sequences are MNHEY and SMNVEV (reference sequence). V lost 5 bases, J lost 2 bases, and 16 bases lay in between. The length of the CDR3 is 15 residues. The CDR3 protein is CASSTKPGPTYEQYF. The CDR3 region has the DNA TGTGCCAGCAGTACAAAACCGGGACCAACCTACGAGCAGTACTTC.

A few counts support this clone. This chain connects TRBV11-2 to TRBJ1-2, with D possibly being TRBD1 (6 bases). V lost 5 bases to trimming and J lost 2 bases, with 15 bases between them. The CDR3 covers 15 residues. Germline V CDR1 and CDR2: SGHAT, FQNNGV. CDR3 residues: CASSPIPGTNYGYTF. In DNA, the CDR3 is TGTGCCAGCAGCCCTATCCCCGGGACAAACTATGGCTACACCTTC.

This chain links TRBV5-1 with TRBJ1-4, with TRBD1 identical over 11 bases. The CDR3 spans 17 residues. Losses at the gene ends were 2 bases for V and 0 bases for J; bases not matched to a gene: 3. The germline V gene encodes CDR1 SGHRS and CDR2 YFSETQ. In nucleotides, the CDR3 is TGCGCCAGCAGCTTCCAGGGACAGGGGGCAACTAATGAAAAACTGTTTTTT. Amino acid sequence: CASSFQGQGATNEKLFF. Together with reference TRBV5-1 and TRBJ1-4, the CDR3 gives the full variable domain: KAGVTQTPRYLIKTRGQQVTLSCSPISGHRSVSWYQQTPGQGLQFLFEYFSETQRNKGNFPGRFSGRQFSNSRSEMNVSTLELGDSALYLCASSFQGQGATNEKLFFGSGTQLSVL.